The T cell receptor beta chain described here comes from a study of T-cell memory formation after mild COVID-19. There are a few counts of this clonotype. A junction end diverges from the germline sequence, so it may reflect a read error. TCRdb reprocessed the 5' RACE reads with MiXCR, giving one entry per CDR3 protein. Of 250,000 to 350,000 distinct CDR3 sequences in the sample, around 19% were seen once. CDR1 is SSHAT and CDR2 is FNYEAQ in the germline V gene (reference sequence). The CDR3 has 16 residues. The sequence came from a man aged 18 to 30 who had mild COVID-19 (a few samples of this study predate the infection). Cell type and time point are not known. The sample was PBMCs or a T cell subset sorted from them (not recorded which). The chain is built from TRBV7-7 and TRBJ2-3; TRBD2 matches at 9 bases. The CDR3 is CASSLGTSPSTDTQYF. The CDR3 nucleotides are TGTGCTAGCAGCTTGGGGACTAGCCCTAGCACAGATACGCAGTATTTT.